This T cell receptor (beta chain) was sequenced in a study of neoadjuvant anti-PD-1 for oral cavity cancer. Background on the study: Before surgery, most patients got three to four biweekly 3 mg/kg nivolumab doses. Patients without progression received a fourth nivolumab dose around day 43, then surgical resection on days 50-56.

Deletions cut 5 bases from V and 1 base from J, with 14 bases between. The germline V gene has CDR1 SGHTA and CDR2 FQGNSA. This CDR3 has 15 amino acids. As for time point: after neoadjuvant nivolumab, at surgical resection. Generated by immunoSEQ multiplex PCR, the TCRdb table keeps only in-frame clones and is missing some. In the table there are 55,000 to 75,000 clones, about 86% of which are singletons. The chain carries TRBV7-2 and TRBJ1-1; TRBD1 might be the D (5 bases). This sample comprised PBMCs, obtained after nivolumab (anti-PD-1) treatment. This TCR came from a person aged 35-80 years with oral cavity squamous cell carcinoma. CDR3: CASSAGPRANTEAFF. CDR3 coding DNA: TGTGCCAGCAGCGCCGGGCCCAGGGCGAACACTGAAGCTTTCTTT.